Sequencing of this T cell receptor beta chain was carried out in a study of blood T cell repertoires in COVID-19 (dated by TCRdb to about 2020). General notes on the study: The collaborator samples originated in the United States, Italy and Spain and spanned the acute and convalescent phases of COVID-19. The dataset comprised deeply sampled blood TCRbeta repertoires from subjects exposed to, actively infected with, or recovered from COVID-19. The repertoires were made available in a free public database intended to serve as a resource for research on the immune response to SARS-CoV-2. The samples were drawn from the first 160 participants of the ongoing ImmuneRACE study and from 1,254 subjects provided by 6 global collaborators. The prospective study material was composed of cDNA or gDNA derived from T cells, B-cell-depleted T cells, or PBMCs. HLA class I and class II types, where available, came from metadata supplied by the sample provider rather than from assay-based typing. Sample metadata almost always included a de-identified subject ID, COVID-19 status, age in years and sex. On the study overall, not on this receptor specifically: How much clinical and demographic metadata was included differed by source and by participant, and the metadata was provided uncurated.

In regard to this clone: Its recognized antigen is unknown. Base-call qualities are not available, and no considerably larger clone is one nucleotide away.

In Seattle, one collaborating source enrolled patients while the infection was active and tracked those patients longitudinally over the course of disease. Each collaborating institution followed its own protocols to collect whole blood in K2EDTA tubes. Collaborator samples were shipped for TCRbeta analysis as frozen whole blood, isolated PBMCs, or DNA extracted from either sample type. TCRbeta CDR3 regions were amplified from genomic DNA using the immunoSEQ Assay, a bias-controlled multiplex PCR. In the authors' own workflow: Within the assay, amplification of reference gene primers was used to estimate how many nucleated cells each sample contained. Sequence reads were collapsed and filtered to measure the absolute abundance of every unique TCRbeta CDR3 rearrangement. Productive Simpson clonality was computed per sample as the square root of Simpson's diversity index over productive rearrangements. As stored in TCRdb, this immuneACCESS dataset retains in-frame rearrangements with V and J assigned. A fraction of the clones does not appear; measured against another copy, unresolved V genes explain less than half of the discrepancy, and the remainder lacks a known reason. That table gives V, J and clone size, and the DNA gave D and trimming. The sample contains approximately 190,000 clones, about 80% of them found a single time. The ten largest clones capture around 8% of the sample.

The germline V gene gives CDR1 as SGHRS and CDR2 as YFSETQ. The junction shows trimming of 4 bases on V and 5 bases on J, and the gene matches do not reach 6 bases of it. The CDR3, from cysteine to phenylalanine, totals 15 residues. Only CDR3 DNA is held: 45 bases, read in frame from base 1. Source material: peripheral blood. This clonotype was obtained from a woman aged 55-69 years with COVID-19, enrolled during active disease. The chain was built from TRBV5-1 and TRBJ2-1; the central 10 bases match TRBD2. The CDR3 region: CASSRTSGTNNEQFF. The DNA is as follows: TGCGCCAGCAGCCGTACTAGCGGGACCAACAATGAGCAGTTCTTC.